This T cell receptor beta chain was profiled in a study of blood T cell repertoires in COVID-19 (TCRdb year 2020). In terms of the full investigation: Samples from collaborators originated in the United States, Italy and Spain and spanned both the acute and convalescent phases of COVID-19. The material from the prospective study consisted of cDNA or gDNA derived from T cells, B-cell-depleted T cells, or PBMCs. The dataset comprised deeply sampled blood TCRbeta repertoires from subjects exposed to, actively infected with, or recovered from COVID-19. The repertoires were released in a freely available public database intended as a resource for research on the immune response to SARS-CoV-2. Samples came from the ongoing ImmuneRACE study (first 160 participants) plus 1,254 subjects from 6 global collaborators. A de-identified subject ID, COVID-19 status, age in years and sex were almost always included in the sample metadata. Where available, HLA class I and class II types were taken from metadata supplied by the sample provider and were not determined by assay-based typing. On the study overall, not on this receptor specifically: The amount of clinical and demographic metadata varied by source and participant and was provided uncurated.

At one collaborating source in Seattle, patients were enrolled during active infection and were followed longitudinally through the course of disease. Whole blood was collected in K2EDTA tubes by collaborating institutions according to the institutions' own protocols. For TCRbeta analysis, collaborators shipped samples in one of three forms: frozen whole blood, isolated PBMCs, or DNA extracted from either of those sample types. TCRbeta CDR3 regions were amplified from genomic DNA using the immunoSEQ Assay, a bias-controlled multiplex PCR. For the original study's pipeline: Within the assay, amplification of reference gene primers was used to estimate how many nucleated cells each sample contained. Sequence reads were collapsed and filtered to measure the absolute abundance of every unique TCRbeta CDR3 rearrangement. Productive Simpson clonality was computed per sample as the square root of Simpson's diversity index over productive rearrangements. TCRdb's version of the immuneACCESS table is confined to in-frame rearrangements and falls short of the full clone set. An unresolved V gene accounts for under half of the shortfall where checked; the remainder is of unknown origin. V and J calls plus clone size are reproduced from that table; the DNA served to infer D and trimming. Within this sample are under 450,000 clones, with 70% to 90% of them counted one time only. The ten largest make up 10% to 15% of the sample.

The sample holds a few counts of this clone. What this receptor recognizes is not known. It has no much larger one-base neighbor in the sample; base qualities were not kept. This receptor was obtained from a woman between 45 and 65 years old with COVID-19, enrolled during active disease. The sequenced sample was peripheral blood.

The encoded CDR3 is CGRGDSGYTF. The DNA sequence reads TGTGGCCGAGGGGACTCTGGCTACACCTTC. In this chain, TRBV2 is recombined with TRBJ1-2, with TRBD1 perhaps the D gene, on 5 matching bases. The germline V gene sets CDR1 to SNHLY and CDR2 to FYNNEI. CDR3 length: 10 amino acids, cysteine to phenylalanine. CDR3 DNA only is kept here, 30 bases in frame from base 1.